This TCR beta chain appears in the sequencing data of a study of T cells expressing NK-cell markers. Study information: Sorted CD3+CD56+NKG2C+, CD3+CD56+NKG2C- and CD3+CD56-NKG2C+ T cells provided the TCR beta repertoires.

Study-level results: HCMV specificity of expanded NKG2C+ T cell clones remained unclear. Dominant NKG2C+ clonotypes were found to form roughly 1.0-7.0% of CD8+ T cells in six donors.

The CDR3 extends over 15 amino acids. From germline, CDR1 is MDHEN and CDR2 SYDVKM. On this clonotype itself: Antigen specificity is unknown.

5'RACE template switching with UMIs produced the TCR beta cDNA. TCRdb reprocessed the 5' RACE reads; each CDR3 protein has one entry and no DNA is given. Its clone listing holds about 550,000 distinct CDR3 sequences. This chain links TRBV28 with TRBJ2-2; the D call from TCRdb, TRBD2, cannot be confirmed without DNA. The source of this sequence is a man aged 18 to 30 in good health. Input material: blood T cells: a sorted CD56 or NKG2C T cell subset, CD4+ or CD8+ T cells, or bulk PBMC T cells (not recorded which). The CDR3: CASSQGTRLGGELFF.